The rows below give T cell receptor beta chains drawn from one sample of a study of neurological immune-mediated disorders. TCRdb ran MiXCR on the 5' RACE reads and lists one entry per CDR3 protein. Of tens of thousands of distinct CDR3 sequences in the sample, roughly 26% were seen once. The specimen sequenced was PBMCs. The origin of the receptors is a woman aged 70 to 79 in good health. CDR3s include the opening cysteine and the closing phenylalanine or tryptophan. Each record gives: J gene, D gene, clone size, V gene, CDR3 length, CDR3 DNA, CDR3 protein. D genes are given only for firm matches. Size tells how often a clone was seen (once, few, many) or the class of an expanded clone, and some rows leave it out.

TRBJ2-2	-	-	TRBV7-9	17	TGTGCCAGCAGCGTAGGGTCCTCCGCCTGGGACACCGGGGAGCTGTTTTTT	CASSVGSSAWDTGELFF
TRBJ2-3	-	-	TRBV10-3	12	TGTGCCATCGCGACCGACGGAGATACGCAGTATTTT	CAIATDGDTQYF
TRBJ2-5	-	-	TRBV7-9	13	TGTGCCAGCAGCCTTCCCCATATGGAGACCCAGTACTTC	CASSLPHMETQYF
TRBJ2-1	TRBD1	few	TRBV2	16	TGTGCCAGCTCCTCAAGGGGGGACAGGGTCCTTAATGAGCAGTTCTTC	CASSSRGDRVLNEQFF
TRBJ2-1	-	-	TRBV3-1	14	TGTGCCAGTAGCCAATTATGGTGTGACAATGAGCAGTTCTTC	CASSQLWCDNEQFF
TRBJ1-1	-	many	TRBV7-7	13	TGTGCCAGCAGCTTAGCGAGGGGCTCTGAAGCTTTCTTT	CASSLARGSEAFF
TRBJ2-2	TRBD1	many	TRBV6-5	16	TGTGCCAGCAGTTATCAGACAGGGGCGAACACCGGGGAGCTGTTTTTT	CASSYQTGANTGELFF
TRBJ1-2	-	many	TRBV5-5	13	TGTGCCAGCAGTTCGAACTTGGACTATGGCTACACCTTC	CASSSNLDYGYTF
TRBJ2-2	TRBD2	-	TRBV24-1	16	TGTGCCACCAGTGATTACGGGGGGAGTCATGCCGGGGAGCTGTTTTTT	CATSDYGGSHAGELFF
TRBJ1-1	-	many	TRBV27	12	TGTGCCAGCAGACGAGGGGGAATGGAAGCTTTCTTT	CASRRGGMEAFF
TRBJ2-7	-	many	TRBV5-5	17	TGTGCCAGCAGCTTGTCGGCGAGGGGGACCCTAGTCTACGAGCAGTACTTC	CASSLSARGTLVYEQYF
TRBJ2-1	TRBD2	many	TRBV7-2	14	TGTGCCAGCAGCCAAGCGGGAGTGGGGAATGAGCAGTTCTTC	CASSQAGVGNEQFF
TRBJ2-1	-	many	TRBV5-1	13	TGCGCCAGCAGCTTGGACGACTACAATGAGCAGTTCTTC	CASSLDDYNEQFF
TRBJ2-5	TRBD1	-	TRBV4-3	13	TGCGCCAGCAGCCAAGTGAGGGGGCAGACCCAGTACTTC	CASSQVRGQTQYF
TRBJ2-1	-	many	TRBV7-3	12	TGTGCCAGCAGCTTAAGAGGCAATGAGCAGTTCTTC	CASSLRGNEQFF
TRBJ2-3	TRBD1	many	TRBV24-1	17	TGTGCCCCAGCCGGGTCTTGGGGACAGGGATTGTCAGATACGCAGTATTTT	CAPAGSWGQGLSDTQYF
TRBJ2-3	-	-	TRBV7-2	10	TGTGCCAGCAGCCCGAATGCGCAGTATTTT	CASSPNAQYF
TRBJ1-6	-	many	TRBV5-6	14	TGTGCCAGCAGCTTAAGCTTTAATAATTCACCCCTCCACTTT	CASSLSFNNSPLHF
TRBJ2-7	-	many	TRBV29-1	12	TGCAGCGTGAGACCGAACTCCTACGAGCAGTACTTC	CSVRPNSYEQYF
TRBJ2-3	-	many	TRBV9	14	TGTGCCAGCAGCGTATCAGCGGGCACAGATACGCAGTATTTT	CASSVSAGTDTQYF
TRBJ1-1	-	many	TRBV5-1	13	TGCGCCAGCAGCTTAGTACCAAACACTGAAGCTTTCTTT	CASSLVPNTEAFF
TRBJ1-2	-	once	TRBV12-3/TRBV12-4	13	TGTGCCAGCAGTTTAGGAGGGGGCTATGGCTACACCTTC	CASSLGGGYGYTF
TRBJ1-1	TRBD1	many	TRBV20-1	14	TGCAGTGCTAGAGATAGCAGGGGGGGCACTGAAGCTTTCTTT	CSARDSRGGTEAFF
TRBJ1-2	-	many	TRBV7-2	14	TGTGCCAGCAGCTCACAGGGTACGAGCTATGGCTACACCTTC	CASSSQGTSYGYTF
TRBJ2-2	-	few	TRBV5-1	13	TGCGCCAGCAGCTTGTTGAACACCGGGGAGCTGTTTTTT	CASSLLNTGELFF
TRBJ2-1	TRBD2	few	TRBV5-1	16	TGCGCCAGCAGCTTGAGGGGGACTAGCGGAGACAATGAGCAGTTCTTC	CASSLRGTSGDNEQFF
TRBJ1-1	-	many	TRBV12-3/TRBV12-4	14	TGTGCCAGCAGTCACACCCGTAAGGGCCCTGAAGCTTTCTTT	CASSHTRKGPEAFF
TRBJ2-5	-	many	TRBV7-2	15	TGTGCCAGCAGCTTAGGCGACTACACGGGAGAGACCCAGTACTTC	CASSLGDYTGETQYF
TRBJ2-6	-	-	TRBV6-1	16	TGTGCCAGCAGTGAATACGGAGGGGCTGGGGCCAACGTCCTGACTTTC	CASSEYGGAGANVLTF
TRBJ1-1	-	many	TRBV5-1	15	TGCGCCAGCAGCACCGAACAGGGCGGGGGCACTGAAGCTTTCTTT	CASSTEQGGGTEAFF
TRBJ2-1	-	-	TRBV20-1	13	TGCAGTGCTAGAGATCGTAAGAACAATGAGCAGTTCTTC	CSARDRKNNEQFF
TRBJ2-7	-	many	TRBV20-1	11	TGCAGCCGGGTGCTCGGCAGCGAGCAGTACTTC	CSRVLGSEQYF
TRBJ2-2	-	many	TRBV7-9	16	TGTGCCAGCAGCCCGTCAGGGAATTTTCTGTCCGGGGAGCTGTTTTTT	CASSPSGNFLSGELFF
TRBJ2-7	-	-	TRBV5-1	14	TGCGCCAGCAGCTTGGATCCGGGTCTCTACGGGCAGTACTTC	CASSLDPGLYGQYF
TRBJ2-5	-	many	TRBV7-2	14	TGTGCCAGCAGCTTATCCGGGACGGGAGAGACCCAGTACTTC	CASSLSGTGETQYF
TRBJ2-5	-	-	TRBV9	13	TGTGCCAGCAGCGTTTCCCCCCAAGAGACCCAGTACTTC	CASSVSPQETQYF
TRBJ2-7	TRBD2	many	TRBV5-1	15	TGCGCCAGCAGCTTGGAGGGCGGGAGCATAGACGAGCAGTACTTC	CASSLEGGSIDEQYF
TRBJ1-3	-	many	TRBV6-5	15	TGTGCCAGCAGTTACTCGACAGACCCCTTTAGGACCATATATTTT	CASSYSTDPFRTIYF
TRBJ2-7	TRBD2	many	TRBV7-2	15	TGTGCCAGCAGCTTACTCCCCTCTAGCGGAACCGAGCAGTACTTC	CASSLLPSSGTEQYF
TRBJ1-2	-	few	TRBV3-1	15	TGTGCCAGCAGCCAAGGAGGTCGCAGTAACTATGGCTACACCTTC	CASSQGGRSNYGYTF
TRBJ1-2	TRBD1	many	TRBV28	12	TGTGCCAGCAGCGACAGGGGTTATGGCTACACCTTC	CASSDRGYGYTF
TRBJ2-7	TRBD2	many	TRBV2	15	TGTGCCAGCGGGGGGGAACTAGCCGGTACCTACGAGCAGTACTTC	CASGGELAGTYEQYF
TRBJ2-7	TRBD2	-	TRBV3-1	17	TGTGCCAGCAGCTCCGAGGGAGCGGGAGGGACGCCCTACGAGCAGTACTTC	CASSSEGAGGTPYEQYF
TRBJ2-1	TRBD2	many	TRBV5-1	15	TGCGCCAGCAGCTCGGGACTAGCGGGAGTGAATGAGCAGTTCTTC	CASSSGLAGVNEQFF
TRBJ1-1	-	many	TRBV5-1	14	TGTGCCAGCAGCTTGCGGGCGGGGAACACTGAAGCTTTCTTT	CASSLRAGNTEAFF
TRBJ1-1	-	-	TRBV7-9	12	TGTGCCAGCAGCTCCGGCGGGGCTGAAGCTTTCTTT	CASSSGGAEAFF
TRBJ2-5	TRBD2	many	TRBV7-2	13	TGTGCCAGCAGCCCGGGACTAGCGGCGGCCCAGTACTTC	CASSPGLAAAQYF
TRBJ2-1	-	many	TRBV20-1	12	TGCAGTGCTACTGACAGGAACAATGAACAGTTCTTC	CSATDRNNEQFF
TRBJ2-1	-	many	TRBV5-1	16	TGCGCCAGCAGCTTGGCCGGGTTAGGGGTCGTTGAGGAGCAGTTCTTC	CASSLAGLGVVEEQFF
TRBJ1-4	-	-	TRBV19	14	TGTGCCAGTAGTATTGGCGGGGGCGATGAAAAACTGTTTTTT	CASSIGGGDEKLFF
TRBJ2-6	-	-	TRBV5-1	16	TGCGCCAGCAGCCTGGCCGCGGGAACCGGGGCCAACGTCCTGACTTTC	CASSLAAGTGANVLTF